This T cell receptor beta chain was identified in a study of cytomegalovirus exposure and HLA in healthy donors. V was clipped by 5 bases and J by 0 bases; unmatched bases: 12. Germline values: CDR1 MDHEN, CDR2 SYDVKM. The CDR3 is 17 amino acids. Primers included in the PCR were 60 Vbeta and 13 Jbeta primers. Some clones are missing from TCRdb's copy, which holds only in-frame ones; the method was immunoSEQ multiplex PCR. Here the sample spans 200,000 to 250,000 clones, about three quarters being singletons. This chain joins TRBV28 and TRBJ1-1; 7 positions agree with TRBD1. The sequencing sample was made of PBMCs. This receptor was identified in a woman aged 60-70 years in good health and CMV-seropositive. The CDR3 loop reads CASSEHGQAEMNTEAFF. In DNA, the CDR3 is TGTGCCAGCAGTGAACATGGACAGGCTGAAATGAACACTGAAGCTTTCTTT.